This T cell receptor beta chain originates from a study of vaccination and CD4 T cells after COVID-19. Study at large: Post-diagnosis, post-COVID samples were collected after a median approximately 100 days, ranging 35 to 161.

The time point is: late sampling 161 to 241 days after vaccination in three convalescent patients. Treatment reported: approximately 9-day PBMC culture with coronavirus spike peptide pools or control peptides (ViraFEST assay). Points on this clonotype: Its antigen is not known.

Study findings and constraints: Data came from relatively few convalescent patients and lacked early post-infection timepoints.

Once obtained from cultured CD4+ T cells, the DNA was sequenced using the Oncomine TCR Beta short-read assay. Investigators obtained genomic DNA by extraction from cultured CD4+ T cells. A single record per CDR3 protein comes from TCRdb applying MiXCR to the PCR reads. The repertoire consists of around 18,000 distinct CDR3 sequences, with over 50% occurring once and the leading ten covering 21%. There are 16 residues in the CDR3. Per germline, CDR1 MNHEY and CDR2 SMNVEV (reference sequence). V dropped 6 bases and J dropped 0 bases, with 18 bases sitting between them. This TCR came from a human donor who had recovered from COVID-19. The chain joins TRBV27 to TRBJ2-7; unclear D gene. The sequencing used CD4+ T cells from blood, cultured in vitro, collected about 7 months after SARS-CoV-2 vaccination. CDR3 nucleotide sequence: TGTGCCAGCAGACCCCAGCTTGGCATACTCTCCTACGAGCAGTACTTC. This gives the protein CASRPQLGILSYEQYF.